A single sample is the source of the 20 T cell receptor beta chains below, sequenced in a study of cytomegalovirus exposure and HLA in healthy donors. Use of 60 Vbeta and 13 Jbeta primers characterized the PCR. TCRdb's copy holds only in-frame clones and misses some; the assay was immunoSEQ multiplex PCR. Of about 260,000 clones detected, about 83% appear once; the ten largest clones hold 2% to 2.5%. Sequencing was carried out using PBMCs. The receptor source for this set is a woman between 35 and 50 years old in good health and CMV-seropositive.

The chain recombines TRBV13 with TRBJ1-5; TRBD1 agrees at 9 bases. Losses at the gene ends were 5 bases for V and 4 bases for J; bases not matched to a gene: 3. From germline, CDR1 is PRHDT and CDR2 FYEKMQ (reference sequence). The CDR3 contains 14 residues. In DNA, the CDR3 is TGTGCCAGCAGCACCGGACAGGGGAATCAGCCCCAGCATTTT. Translation gives CASSTGQGNQPQHF.

This clone appeared a single time. The CDR3 is CASSGTGKAFF. CDR3 DNA: TGTGCCAGCAGCGGGACAGGGAAAGCTTTCTTT. The chain links TRBV13 to TRBJ1-1; 9 nucleotides agree with TRBD1. J gave up 9 bases and V 5 bases, and 1 base lay outside the gene matches. Germline loops: CDR1 PRHDT, CDR2 FYEKMQ (reference sequence). The CDR3 sequence is 11 residues long.

The chain joins TRBV18 to TRBJ2-7; TRBD1 matches 7 bases. Germline V CDR1 and CDR2: KGHSH, LQKENI. Unmatched junction bases numbered 5, after V lost 5 bases and J lost 4 bases. The CDR3 loop spans 13 amino acids. The chain's CDR3 is CASSGDSQYEQYF. The DNA of the CDR3 is TGTGCCAGCTCAGGGGACAGTCAGTACGAGCAGTACTTC.

In this sample, this clone turned up once. CDR3 in amino acids: CASSDGTALTNEKLFF. The CDR3 DNA reads TGTGCCAGCAGCGATGGGACAGCGCTAACTAATGAAAAACTGTTTTTT. The chain recombines TRBV9 with TRBJ1-4, with 7 bases matching TRBD1. J gave up 1 base and V 3 bases, and 6 bases lay outside the gene matches. Looked up from germline, CDR1 is SGDLS and CDR2 is YYNGEE. The CDR3 loop spans 16 amino acids.

The gene calls are TRBV5-1 and TRBJ2-5; 8 bases are a match to TRBD2. J was trimmed by 3 bases and V by 6 bases; bases with no gene match: 7. CDR1 and CDR2 (germline): SGHRS, YFSETQ. The CDR3 is 14 amino acids. CDR3 in DNA: TGCGCCAGCAAAATGTCGGGGGGGGAAGAGACCCAGTACTTC. Protein product: CASKMSGGEETQYF.

The chain joins TRBV15 to TRBJ2-3; TRBD1 might be the D (5 bases). CDR3 length: 16 amino acids. CDR1 is LNHNV and CDR2 is YYDKDF in the germline V gene (reference sequence). Trimming took off 3 bases at V and 0 bases at J, with 13 bases between the two ends. The CDR3 bases are TGTGCCACCAGCAGCCGGCAGGGTTTGAGCACAGATACGCAGTATTTT. Its translation is CATSSRQGLSTDTQYF.

V is TRBV25-1 and J is TRBJ2-1, with 8 bases matching TRBD1. This CDR3 is built from 16 residues. The V gene end was trimmed by 3 bases and the J gene end by 5 bases; junction bases not matched to a gene: 9. Germline assignment: CDR1 MGHDK and CDR2 SYGVNS. CDR3 DNA sequence: TGTGCCAGCAGTGACCCCAGACAGGGGTTCAACAATGAGCAGTTCTTC. As protein: CASSDPRQGFNNEQFF.

The chain carries TRBV4-3 and TRBJ1-3; 9 bases agree with TRBD1. The J segment lost 6 bases and the V segment lost 4 bases, leaving 7 bases of the junction unmatched. The CDR3 extends over 15 amino acids. Germline-derived CDR1 and CDR2 are LGHNA and YSLEER. The CDR3 protein is CASSLDGTGKNTIYF. CDR3 nucleotides: TGCGCCAGCAGCCTCGATGGGACAGGGAAAAACACCATATATTTT.

The V call is TRBV25-1, the J call TRBJ1-1, with D uncertain. The CDR3 totals 12 residues. Trimming removed 6 bases from V and 5 bases from J, with 10 bases in between. CDR1 is MGHDK and CDR2 is SYGVNS in the germline V gene. In DNA form, the CDR3 reads TGTGCCAGCAGCTGGGGAGGGACTGAAGCTTTCTTT. This translates into CASSWGGTEAFF.

The chain joins TRBV21-1 to TRBJ2-5; the D segment call TRBD2 is taken from the table without a DNA check. TRBV21-1 is a pseudogene segment. CDR3 size: 16 residues. The CDR3 DNA sequence: TGTGCCAGCAGCAAGGGACTAGCGGGATACCAAGAGACCCAGTACTTC. Amino acids: CASSKGLAGYQETQYF.

The chain is built from TRBV18 and TRBJ1-1, with TRBD1 as a possible D gene (5 bases). CDR1 is KGHSH and CDR2 is LQKENI in the germline V gene. The CDR3 runs 14 residues. V shed 2 bases and J shed 5 bases, with 12 bases lying between them. The CDR3 DNA sequence: TGTGCCAGCTCACCAGATGCAGGGAGGACTGAAGCTTTCTTT. Translating gives CASSPDAGRTEAFF.

This chain connects TRBV18 to TRBJ2-3, with 9 nucleotides matching TRBD1. The CDR3 is made up of 15 amino acids. Germline V gives CDR1 KGHSH, CDR2 LQKENI. V lost 2 bases and J lost 4; bases outside the gene matches: 4. The CDR3 protein is CASSPWDRVADTQYF. The CDR3 DNA is TGTGCCAGCTCACCATGGGACAGGGTGGCAGATACGCAGTATTTT.

The V gene is TRBV9, the J gene TRBJ1-2; D is unclear. The V gene's germline CDR1 is SGDLS and CDR2 YYNGEE. The CDR3 runs 14 residues. V was trimmed by 4 bases and J by 5 bases, leaving 15 bases between them. CDR3 loop: CASSISGTVYGYTF. The CDR3 DNA reads as TGTGCCAGCAGCATCTCCGGTACAGTTTATGGCTACACCTTC.

The chain links TRBV4-3 to TRBJ2-3, with 7 nucleotides matching TRBD1. The CDR3 consists of 13 residues. V shed 5 bases, J shed 6 bases, and the junction held 5 bases outside the gene matches. CDR1 and CDR2 (germline): LGHNA, YSLEER. CDR3 in amino acids: CASSGQVSDTQYF. The CDR3 coding sequence is TGCGCCAGCAGCGGACAGGTCTCGGATACGCAGTATTTT.

This chain joins TRBV7-2 and TRBJ2-2, with 7 bases fitting TRBD2. Germline V CDR1 and CDR2: SGHTA, FQGNSA. There are 17 residues in the CDR3. V shed 5 bases and J 0 bases; nucleotides not matched to a gene: 9. The CDR3 loop reads CASSQRDRPPNTGELFF. CDR3 in DNA: TGTGCCAGCAGCCAGCGGGACCGCCCCCCGAACACCGGGGAGCTGTTTTTT.

The chain is built from TRBV19 and TRBJ2-3; 8 positions match TRBD1. From germline, CDR1 is LNHDA and CDR2 SQIVND (reference sequence). The CDR3 has 16 amino acids. The V gene end was trimmed by 5 bases and the J gene end by 7 bases; junction bases not matched to a gene: 14. The CDR3 reads CASSSPTGGLSYTQYF. The CDR3 DNA follows: TGTGCCAGTAGTTCTCCAACAGGGGGTTTATCATATACGCAGTATTTT.

The V call is TRBV27, the J call TRBJ2-1; 8 nucleotides line up with TRBD1. Germline loops: CDR1 MNHEY, CDR2 SMNVEV (reference sequence). J lost 4 bases, V lost 6 bases, and 5 bases had no gene match. The CDR3 runs 14 residues. CDR3 protein: CASSQGAQYNEQFF. The CDR3 DNA sequence: TGTGCCAGCAGCCAGGGGGCCCAGTACAATGAGCAGTTCTTC.

The chain has TRBV9 and TRBJ2-3; no firm D call. Germline CDR1 reads SGDLS; CDR2 reads YYNGEE. Trimming left V 4 bases short and J 2 bases short, with 11 bases between. The CDR3 runs to 14 residues. The CDR3, as DNA: TGTGCCAGCAGCATTGGGCAGGACACAGATACGCAGTATTTT. Translating gives CASSIGQDTDTQYF.

This clone has more than one count but fewer than ten. The chain combines TRBV7-2 with TRBJ2-7, with D perhaps TRBD2 (7 bases). Germline CDR1 is SGHTA and CDR2 is FQGNSA. Trimming stripped 5 bases from V and 5 bases from J, with 25 bases between. This CDR3 has 17 amino acids. This CDR3 reads CASSQGQRGRAGDEQYF. CDR3 nucleotides: TGTGCCAGCAGCCAGGGGCAAAGGGGGAGGGCCGGCGACGAGCAGTACTTC.

The chain uses TRBV19 and TRBJ2-4; 9 bases fit TRBD1. The germline gives CDR1 LNHDA, CDR2 SQIVND (reference sequence). The CDR3 length is 14 residues. Trimming cost V 6 bases and J 8 bases; bases outside gene matches: 8. Written as DNA, the CDR3 is TGTGCCAGTAGCCCGGGACAGGGAAAGGACATTCAGTACTTC. Translated, it gives CASSPGQGKDIQYF.